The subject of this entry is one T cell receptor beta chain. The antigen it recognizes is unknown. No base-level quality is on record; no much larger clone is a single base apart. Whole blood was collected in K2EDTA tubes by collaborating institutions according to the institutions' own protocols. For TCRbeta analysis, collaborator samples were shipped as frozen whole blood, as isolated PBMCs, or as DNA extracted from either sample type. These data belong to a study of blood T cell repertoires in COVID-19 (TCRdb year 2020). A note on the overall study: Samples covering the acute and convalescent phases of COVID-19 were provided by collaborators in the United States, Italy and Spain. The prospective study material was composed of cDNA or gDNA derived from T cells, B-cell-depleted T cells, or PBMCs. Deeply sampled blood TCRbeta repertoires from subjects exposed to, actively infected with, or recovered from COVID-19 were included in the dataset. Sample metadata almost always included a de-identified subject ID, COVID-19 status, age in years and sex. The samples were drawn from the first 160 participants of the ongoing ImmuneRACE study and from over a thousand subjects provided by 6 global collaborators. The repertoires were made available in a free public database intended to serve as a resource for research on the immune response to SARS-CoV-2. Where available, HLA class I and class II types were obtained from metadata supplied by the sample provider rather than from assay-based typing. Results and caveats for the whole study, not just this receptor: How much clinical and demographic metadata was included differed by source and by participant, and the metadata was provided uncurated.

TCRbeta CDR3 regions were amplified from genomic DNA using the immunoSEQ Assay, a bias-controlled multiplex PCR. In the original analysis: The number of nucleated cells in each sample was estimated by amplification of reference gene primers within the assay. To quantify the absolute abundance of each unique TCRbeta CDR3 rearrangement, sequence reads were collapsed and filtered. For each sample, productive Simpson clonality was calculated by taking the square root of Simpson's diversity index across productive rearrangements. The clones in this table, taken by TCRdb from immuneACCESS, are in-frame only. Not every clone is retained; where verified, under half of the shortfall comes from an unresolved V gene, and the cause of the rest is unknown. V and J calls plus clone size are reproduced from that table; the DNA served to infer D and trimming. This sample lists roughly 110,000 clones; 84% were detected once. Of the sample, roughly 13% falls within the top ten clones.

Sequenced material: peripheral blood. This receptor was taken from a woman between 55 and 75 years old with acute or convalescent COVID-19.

The nucleotides read TGTGCCATCAGTGATAGCTTCGGACAGGGGCCCGATAGGAATGGCTACACCTTC. This translates into CAISDSFGQGPDRNGYTF. The chain couples TRBV10-3 to TRBJ1-2; TRBD1 matches 9 bases in the middle. Taken from the germline V gene, the CDR1 and CDR2 loops are ENHRY and SYGVKD. Germline trimming amounts to 3 bases on V and 6 bases on J, with 17 as the count of junction bases outside the gene matches. The CDR3 holds 18 amino acids from the cysteine to the phenylalanine. CDR3 DNA only is kept here, 54 bases in frame from base 1.